Below are 28 T cell receptor beta chains sequenced from a single sample in a study of T cell responses to AZD1222 COVID-19 vaccine. Clones were read by immunoSEQ multiplex PCR, and TCRdb kept only the in-frame ones, dropping some. Seen here are about 72,000 clones, nearly 90% observed once, and the top ten hold about 28%. The material was peripheral blood, obtained 28 days after the second AZD1222 dose. These receptors originate from an adult who received the AZD1222 COVID-19 vaccine.

The chain has TRBV29-1 and TRBJ1-6, with TRBD1 matching 8 bases. The V segment lost 8 bases and the J segment 9 bases; nucleotides outside the gene matches: 15. CDR1 and CDR2 from the germline V gene are SQVTM and ANQGSEA. This CDR3 comprises 15 residues. This CDR3 is CSPRQDRVYFSPLHF. Here the CDR3 DNA reads TGCAGCCCCCGCCAGGACAGGGTGTATTTTTCACCCCTCCACTTT.

The CDR3 DNA reads as TGTGCCAGCAGCCACAGTACTACTGAAGCTTTCTTT. It is translated as CASSHSTTEAFF. The V call is TRBV14, the J call TRBJ1-1; the D is unclear. The germline CDR1 and CDR2 sequences are SGHDN and FVKESK. The V gene lost 3 bases and the J gene lost 5 bases, with 7 bases spanning the gap. This CDR3 comprises 12 residues. The variable domain in full, completed from reference TRBV14 and TRBJ1-1, reads EAGVTQFPSHSVIEKGQTVTLRCDPISGHDNLYWYRRVMGKEIKFLLHFVKESKQDESGMPNNRFLAERTGGTYSTLKVQPAELEDSGVYFCASSHSTTEAFFGQGTRLTVV.

V is TRBV5-4 and J is TRBJ1-1; D possibly corresponds to TRBD1 (6 bases). This CDR3 is built from 13 residues. In germline, CDR1 is SGHNT, CDR2 YYREEE (reference sequence). V was cut by 4 bases and J by 1 base, with 8 bases left in between. The CDR3 DNA reads as TGTGCCAGCAGCGGACAGCCGAACACTGAAGCTTTCTTT. It encodes CASSGQPNTEAFF.

In the case of this clone: The junction departs from germline at one end; a sequencing error may be responsible. The chain recombines TRBV5-1 with TRBJ2-2; no reliable D call. This CDR3 has 13 residues. Germline CDR1 SGHRS, CDR2 YFSETQ. The DNA of the CDR3 is TGCGCCAGCACTGGCAGGAACCCCGGGGAGCTGTTTTTT. Translation: CASTGRNPGELFF.

This clone occurred once. The gene calls are TRBV19 and TRBJ2-1; D might be TRBD2 (6 bases). The V end lost 6 bases, the J end lost 0 bases, and 18 bases lay between the germline ends. Germline V gene data show CDR1 as LNHDA and CDR2 as SQIVND (reference sequence). This CDR3 region has 17 residues. As DNA, the CDR3 is TGTGCCAGTAGCCTAGCGCACGGGAGCTCCTCCTACAATGAGCAGTTCTTC. This sequence encodes CASSLAHGSSSYNEQFF.

This sequence joins TRBV9 and TRBJ1-3; D remains ambiguous. The germline V gene encodes CDR1 SGDLS and CDR2 YYNGEE. The CDR3 extends over 14 amino acids. The ends were cut back, 8 bases at V and 0 bases at J, with 12 bases in the middle. CDR3 loop: CASNLRSSGNTIYF. CDR3 DNA sequence: TGTGCCAGTAATTTACGGAGCTCTGGAAACACCATATATTTT. Full variable domain (rest looked up from reference TRBV9 and TRBJ1-3): DSGVTQTPKHLITATGQRVTLRCSPRSGDLSVYWYQQSLDQGLQFLIQYYNGEERAKGNILERFSAQQFPDLHSELNLSSLELGDSALYFCASNLRSSGNTIYFGEGSWLTVV.

This rearrangement joins TRBV7-3 to TRBJ1-1; D perhaps matches TRBD1 (6 bases). The CDR3 has 13 amino acids. Germline CDR1 reads SGHTA; CDR2 reads FQGTGA. Trimming took 7 bases from V and 2 from J, leaving 11 bases between them. In DNA, the CDR3 is TGTGCCAGCAAGGCAGGGGCCAACACTGAAGCTTTCTTT. Translation gives CASKAGANTEAFF.

The chain has TRBV4-1 and TRBJ2-7; D is tentatively TRBD1 or TRBD2 (5 bases each). Germline V CDR1 and CDR2: MGHRA, YSYEKL. There are 14 residues in the CDR3. Trimming pared 6 bases from V and 4 bases from J, leaving 16 bases between. CDR3: CASSRGVEGYEQYF. CDR3 DNA: TGCGCCAGCAGTAGAGGGGTTGAAGGGTACGAGCAGTACTTC.

This chain links TRBV19 with TRBJ1-1; perhaps TRBD1 as D (5 bases). Germline V gene lookup returns CDR1 LNHDA and CDR2 SQIVND (reference sequence). CDR3 size: 13 residues. Between the trimmed V and J ends, which lost 10 bases and 3 bases, there was a span of 15 bases. Here the CDR3 reads CATETVDHTEAFF. CDR3 nucleotide sequence: TGTGCCACTGAGACAGTAGATCACACTGAAGCTTTCTTT.

The chain links TRBV14 to TRBJ2-1; D unclear. Germline CDR1 and CDR2: SGHDN and FVKESK. The CDR3 contains 13 residues. V was pared by 1 base and J by 9 bases, with 10 bases between. In nucleotides, the CDR3 is TGTGCCAGCAGCCAAGTTGGGGTCGCTGAGCAGTTCTTC. Protein: CASSQVGVAEQFF.

In this sample, this clone turned up once. V and J are TRBV3-1 (or the pseudogene TRBV3-2) and TRBJ1-5, with D hard to call. The length of the CDR3 is 14 residues. In germline, CDR1 is LGHDT, CDR2 YNNKEL (reference sequence). Trimming left V 1 base short and J 4 bases short, with 8 bases between. CDR3 sequence: CASSQGRHNQPQHF. In DNA, the CDR3 is TGTGCCAGCAGCCAAGGCAGGCATAATCAGCCCCAGCATTTT.

The chain employs TRBV2 and TRBJ2-1, with 7 nucleotides matching TRBD2. Germline V gene data show CDR1 as SNHLY and CDR2 as FYNNEI. J was trimmed by 1 base and V by 4 bases; bases with no gene match: 7. CDR3 length: 16 residues. CDR3 loop: CASSASPAGSYNEQFF. CDR3 bases: TGTGCCAGCAGTGCCAGTCCAGCGGGGTCCTACAATGAGCAGTTCTTC.

The chain uses TRBV6-1 and TRBJ1-3, with 7 bases matching TRBD1. Trimming at V came to 1 base and at J to 4 bases, leaving 4 bases not matched to a gene. The CDR3 extends over 15 amino acids. CDR1 and CDR2 from the germline V gene are MNHNS and SASEGT. The CDR3 DNA sequence: TGTGCCAGCAGTGAAGGCAGGGGGATCGGAAACACCATATATTTT. Translation gives CASSEGRGIGNTIYF.

In its sample, this clone was seen once. Other DNA sequences from this sample encode an identical CDR3 as well. This sequence joins TRBV2 and TRBJ2-3, with D hard to call. This CDR3 is 12 amino acids long. Germline V lookup: CDR1 SNHLY, CDR2 FYNNEI. With 5 bases removed from V and 0 bases from J, the gap between germline ends came to 3 bases. This CDR3 is CASSFSTDTQYF. The CDR3 coding sequence is TGTGCCAGCAGTTTTAGCACAGATACGCAGTATTTT.

The gene calls are TRBV20-1 and TRBJ2-7; no clear D. Per germline, CDR1 DFQATT and CDR2 SNEGSKA (reference sequence). The V gene lost 3 bases and the J gene lost 6 bases, with 15 bases spanning the gap. This CDR3 has 13 amino acids. CDR3 residues: CSASNSPAGEQYF. CDR3 DNA sequence: TGCAGTGCTAGTAATAGCCCCGCAGGCGAGCAGTACTTC.

This clone was seen only a few times. The rearrangement joins TRBV13 to TRBJ2-5; the D gene is possibly TRBD2 (5 bases). The CDR3 has 14 residues. V was trimmed by 2 bases and J by 5 bases, leaving 12 bases between them. Germline CDR1 PRHDT, CDR2 FYEKMQ (reference sequence). CDR3 in amino acids: CASSLNGLGETQYF. CDR3 nucleotide sequence: TGTGCCAGCAGCTTAAACGGACTGGGGGAGACCCAGTACTTC.

The chain is built from TRBV12-3 or TRBV12-4 and TRBJ1-2, with TRBD1 as a possible D gene (6 bases). The CDR3 sequence is 13 residues long. V gave up 3 bases and J gave up 6 bases, with 11 bases separating them. CDR3 region: CASSLRGRDGYTF. Written as DNA, the CDR3 is TGTGCCAGCAGTTTGCGGGGGCGTGATGGCTACACCTTC.

J is TRBJ2-7 and V is TRBV7-2, with TRBD1 matching over 8 bases. The CDR3 spans 13 residues. Per germline, CDR1 SGHTA and CDR2 FQGNSA. Trimming at V came to 5 bases and at J to 3 bases, leaving 3 bases not matched to a gene. Here the CDR3 reads CASSRDRIYEQYF. For the CDR3, the DNA is TGTGCCAGCAGCCGGGACAGGATCTACGAGCAGTACTTC. Combining the CDR3 with reference TRBV7-2 and TRBJ2-7 gives the whole variable domain GAGVSQSPSNKVTEKGKDVELRCDPISGHTALYWYRQSLGQGLEFLIYFQGNSAPDKSGLPSDRFSAERTGGSVSTLTIQRTQQEDSAVYLCASSRDRIYEQYFGPGTRLTVT.

The gene calls are TRBV10-3 and TRBJ1-2; D gene unclear. Germline V gives CDR1 ENHRY, CDR2 SYGVKD. The V gene lost 0 bases and the J gene lost 8 bases, with 10 bases spanning the gap. There are 13 residues in the CDR3. The CDR3 is CAISESSQRGYTF. In nucleotides, the CDR3 is TGTGCCATCAGTGAGTCTAGTCAGCGAGGCTACACCTTC.

The chain combines TRBV19 with TRBJ1-2, with no clear D. Germline V lookup: CDR1 LNHDA, CDR2 SQIVND (reference sequence). The CDR3 consists of 13 residues. The V end was cut by 2 bases, the J end by 7 bases, with 11 bases between. The CDR3 bases are TGTGCCAGTAGTATATCCCAAGACATTGGCTACACCTTC. This encodes CASSISQDIGYTF.

The chain recombines TRBV24-1 with TRBJ2-7, with D uncertain. The CDR3 has 13 amino acids. With 9 bases removed from V and 6 bases from J, the gap between germline ends came to 17 bases. Germline V lookup: CDR1 KGHDR, CDR2 SFDVKD. The chain's CDR3 is CATSPGPGSEQYF. The CDR3 nucleotides are TGTGCCACCTCCCCCGGGCCCGGCAGCGAGCAGTACTTC.

The chain couples TRBV4-3 to TRBJ2-3; 7 bases match TRBD2. The germline CDR1 and CDR2 sequences are LGHNA and YSLEER. The CDR3 spans 17 residues. The V and J ends lost 4 bases and 4 bases, in that order; junction bases with no gene match: 14. The CDR3 nucleotides read TGCGCCAGCAGCCTGGGTGCGGGTAGCGGGCTTTCAGATACGCAGTATTTT. Amino acids: CASSLGAGSGLSDTQYF.

The V gene is TRBV4-2, the J gene TRBJ2-7; D not resolved. This CDR3 spans 15 amino acids. Trimming pared 3 bases from V and 3 bases from J, leaving 15 bases between. In germline, CDR1 is LGHNA, CDR2 YNFKEQ. The CDR3 reads CASSHPTSDGYEQYF. DNA of the CDR3: TGTGCCAGCAGCCATCCGACCTCTGACGGCTACGAGCAGTACTTC.

V usage is TRBV23-1 and J usage is TRBJ2-3; 11 nucleotides agree with TRBD2. TRBV23-1 is filed as an ORF, its function uncertain. The CDR3 runs 16 residues. V shed 5 bases, J shed 0 bases, and the junction held 4 bases outside the gene matches. The CDR3 reads CASSRGLAASTDTQYF. The CDR3 DNA sequence: TGCGCCAGCAGTAGGGGACTAGCGGCTAGCACAGATACGCAGTATTTT.

J is TRBJ2-1 and V is TRBV7-3; 10 bases are a match to TRBD2. The CDR3 spans 14 residues. Trimming took 4 bases from V and 5 from J; bases not matched to a gene: 2. The V gene's germline CDR1 is SGHTA and CDR2 FQGTGA. The DNA of the CDR3 is TGTGCCAGCAGCTGGACTAGCGGCAACAATGAGCAGTTCTTC. It encodes CASSWTSGNNEQFF.

The chain recombines TRBV2 with TRBJ2-5; 10 positions match TRBD2. Per germline, CDR1 SNHLY and CDR2 FYNNEI. The CDR3 has 14 amino acids. The V segment lost 5 bases and the J segment 5 bases; nucleotides outside the gene matches: 5. The CDR3, as DNA: TGTGCCAGCAGTTGGACAGCGGGGGGGGAGACCCAGTACTTC. It yields the protein CASSWTAGGETQYF. The variable domain in full, with the rest retrieved from reference TRBV2 and TRBJ2-5, is EPEVTQTPSHQVTQMGQEVILRCVPISNHLYFYWYRQILGQKVEFLVSFYNNEISEKSEIFDDQFSVERPDGSNFTLKIRSTKLEDSAMYFCASSWTAGGETQYFGPGTRLLVL.

This chain links TRBV2 with TRBJ2-5, with D perhaps given as TRBD1 or TRBD2 (5 bases each). The V and J ends lost 8 bases and 0 bases respectively, with 10 bases between them. This CDR3 region has 13 residues. CDR1 SNHLY and CDR2 FYNNEI come from the germline V gene. The CDR3 nucleotides read TGTGCCAGCGGGGACGAGAACCAAGAGACCCAGTACTTC. The encoded protein is CASGDENQETQYF.

The chain is built from TRBV19 and TRBJ1-1; D gene uncertain. V gave up 0 bases and J gave up 0 bases, with 11 bases separating them. The CDR3 has 16 amino acids. Germline loops: CDR1 LNHDA, CDR2 SQIVND (reference sequence). CDR3 nucleotide sequence: TGTGCCAGTAGTATAGATCCAAAGGATATGAACACTGAAGCTTTCTTT. Protein: CASSIDPKDMNTEAFF.